Below, 8 T cell receptor beta chains from the same sample are listed, as sequenced in a study of blood T cells in healthy people across ages. Alongside a J-beta primer mix, a sample-barcoded 5' primer served in a second PCR lasting 7 to 11 cycles. One entry per CDR3 protein results from TCRdb running MiXCR on the 5' RACE reads. The table records about 760,000 distinct CDR3 sequences, 56% of them present only once. The sequencing sample was made of blood. The source of these receptors is a man aged 40-49 years in good health.

In this sample, this clonotype turned up a few times. The CDR3 DNA reads as TGTGCTTCCGCTGGGACAGATACGCAGTATTTT. Encoded protein: CASAGTDTQYF. V gene TRBV7-2 combines with J gene TRBJ2-3; no clear D gene. CDR1 is SGHTA and CDR2 is FQGNSA in the germline V gene. This CDR3 spans 11 amino acids.

With regard to this clonotype: One junction end does not reproduce the germline sequence, and a read error may be involved. V and J are TRBV4-2 and TRBJ2-3, with a weak D call TRBD2 (6 bases). CDR1 and CDR2 from the germline V gene are LGHNA and YNFKEQ. The CDR3 runs to 15 residues. CDR3 sequence: CTSSLQRAGTDTQYF. The DNA of the CDR3 is TGTACCAGCAGCCTTCAGCGGGCGGGCACAGATACGCAGTATTTT.

This clonotype has ten or more counts. The rearrangement uses TRBV29-1 and TRBJ2-7; the match to TRBD1 covers 8 bases. Germline V gives CDR1 SQVTM, CDR2 ANQGSEA. After removal of 0 bases from V and 6 bases from J, the junction contained 7 bases not matched to a gene. The CDR3 spans 14 residues. In nucleotides, the CDR3 is TGCAGCGTTGAAGATGGGCAGGGGGCAACCGAGCAGTACTTC. Amino acid sequence: CSVEDGQGATEQYF.

The chain carries TRBV27 and TRBJ2-1, with 7 positions matching TRBD2. CDR1 is MNHEY, CDR2 SMNVEV, per germline (reference sequence). Trimming removed 6 bases from V and 5 bases from J; junction bases left unmatched: 7. This CDR3 is built from 14 residues. CDR3 protein: CASRETSRNNEQFF. The DNA of the CDR3 is TGTGCCAGCAGAGAGACTAGCCGAAACAATGAGCAGTTCTTC.

This clonotype turned up a few times. CDR3: CASSWGGRGSYGYTF. CDR3 DNA sequence: TGCGCCAGCAGCTGGGGAGGGAGAGGGAGCTATGGCTACACCTTC. This chain joins TRBV5-1 and TRBJ1-2; D is undetermined. V was cut by 3 bases and J by 4 bases, with 16 bases left in between. The germline gives CDR1 SGHRS, CDR2 YFSETQ. CDR3 length: 15 residues.

This clonotype has a handful of counts. This sequence joins TRBV5-1 and TRBJ2-7; D may be TRBD2 (5 bases). The ends were cut back, 4 bases at V and 5 bases at J, with 25 bases in the middle. This CDR3 contains 17 residues. CDR1 and CDR2 from the germline V gene are SGHRS and YFSETQ. CDR3 DNA: TGCGCCAGCAGCCCTGAGGGCCCGGTAAACTCTCAGGACGAGCAGTACTTC. The encoded protein is CASSPEGPVNSQDEQYF.

The genes are TRBV20-1 and TRBJ1-5; no clear D gene. Germline V gene data show CDR1 as DFQATT and CDR2 as SNEGSKA (reference sequence). V was cut by 4 bases and J by 1 base, with 11 bases left in between. The CDR3 runs 14 residues. CDR3 nucleotide sequence: TGCAGTGCTAACCTGGGCAGAAGCAATCAGCCCCAGCATTTT. It specifies CSANLGRSNQPQHF.

This chain links TRBV6-2 or TRBV6-3 with TRBJ1-2; possible D gene TRBD1, 6 bases. The germline CDR1 and CDR2 sequences are MNHEY and SVGEGT. V gave up 8 bases and J gave up 3 bases, with 13 bases separating them. The CDR3 sequence is 13 residues long. The CDR3 DNA reads as TGTGCCAGCCTTCGCGGACAGCACTATGGCTACACCTTC. Translation: CASLRGQHYGYTF.